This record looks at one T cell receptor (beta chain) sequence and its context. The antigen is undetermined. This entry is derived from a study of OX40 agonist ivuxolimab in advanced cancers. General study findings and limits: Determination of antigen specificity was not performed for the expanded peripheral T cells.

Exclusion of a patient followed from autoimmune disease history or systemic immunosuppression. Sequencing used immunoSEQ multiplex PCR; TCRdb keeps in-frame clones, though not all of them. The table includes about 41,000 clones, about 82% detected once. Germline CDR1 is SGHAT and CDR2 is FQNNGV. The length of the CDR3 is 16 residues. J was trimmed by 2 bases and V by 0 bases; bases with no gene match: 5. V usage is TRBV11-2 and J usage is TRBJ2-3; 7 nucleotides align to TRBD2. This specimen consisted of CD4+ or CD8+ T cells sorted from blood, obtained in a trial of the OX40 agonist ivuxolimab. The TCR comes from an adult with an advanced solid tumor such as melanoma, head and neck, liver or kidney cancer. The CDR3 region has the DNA TGTGCCAGCAGCTTAGATTTGGGAGGGCTCACAGATACGCAGTATTTT. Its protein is CASSLDLGGLTDTQYF.